Here is one TCR beta chain with its context. The antigen remains undetermined. This entry is derived from a study of long-term antiretroviral therapy in people with HIV. Findings and limits, study-wide: Researchers lacked any data on ART adherence, viral resistance or therapy changes. HIV repertoires had narrower CDR3 length ranges than controls.

Germline CDR1 MGHDK, CDR2 SYGVNS. CDR3 length equals 15 residues. Trimming pared 1 base from V and 0 bases from J, leaving 7 bases between. They ran version v3.0 of the immunoSEQ assay at survey level. Using immunoSEQ multiplex PCR, the repertoire was profiled, and TCRdb retains in-frame clones only, with some absent. The sample carries about 26,000 clones, approximately 81% recorded once. This rearrangement joins TRBV25-1 to TRBJ1-3; D is uncertain. The material sequenced was unsorted PBMCs, taken roughly 4.9 years after starting antiretroviral therapy. The receptor was isolated from a man in his forties with HIV. The CDR3 spells CASSESGTSGNTIYF. CDR3 coding DNA: TGTGCCAGCAGTGAATCAGGCACCTCTGGAAACACCATATATTTT.